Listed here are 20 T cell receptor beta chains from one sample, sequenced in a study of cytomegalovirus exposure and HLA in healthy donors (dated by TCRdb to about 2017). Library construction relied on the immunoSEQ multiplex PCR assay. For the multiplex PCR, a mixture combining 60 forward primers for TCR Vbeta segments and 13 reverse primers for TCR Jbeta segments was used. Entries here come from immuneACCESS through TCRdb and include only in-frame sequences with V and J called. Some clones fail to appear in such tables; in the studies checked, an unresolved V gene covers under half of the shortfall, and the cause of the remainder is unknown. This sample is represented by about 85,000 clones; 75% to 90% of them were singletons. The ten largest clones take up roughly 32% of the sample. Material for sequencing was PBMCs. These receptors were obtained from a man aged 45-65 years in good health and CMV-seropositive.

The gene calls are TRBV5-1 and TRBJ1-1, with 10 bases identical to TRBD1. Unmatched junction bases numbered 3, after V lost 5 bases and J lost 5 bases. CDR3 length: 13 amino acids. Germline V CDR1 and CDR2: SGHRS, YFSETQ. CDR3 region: CASRGQGHTEAFF. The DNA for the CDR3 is TGCGCCAGCAGGGGACAGGGGCATACTGAAGCTTTCTTT.

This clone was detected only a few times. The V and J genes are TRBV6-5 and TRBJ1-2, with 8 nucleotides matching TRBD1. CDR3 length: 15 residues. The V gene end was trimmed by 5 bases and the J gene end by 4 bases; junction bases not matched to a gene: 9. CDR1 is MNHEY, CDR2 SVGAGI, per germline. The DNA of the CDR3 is TGTGCCAGCAGTCCGCTCCGGACAGGGCTCTATGGCTACACCTTC. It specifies CASSPLRTGLYGYTF.

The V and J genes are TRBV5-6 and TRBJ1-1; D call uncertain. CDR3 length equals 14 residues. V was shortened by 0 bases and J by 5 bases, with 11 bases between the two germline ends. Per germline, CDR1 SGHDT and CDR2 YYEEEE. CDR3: CASSLVGGGTEAFF. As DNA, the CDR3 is TGTGCCAGCAGCTTGGTCGGCGGCGGGACTGAAGCTTTCTTT.

CDR3 nucleotide sequence: TGTGCCAGCAGCTGGGGGACAGGGGGCCCCTCCTACGAGCAGTACTTC. This translates into CASSWGTGGPSYEQYF. The chain joins TRBV7-8 to TRBJ2-7, with 12 bases that match TRBD1. CDR1 is SGHVS and CDR2 is FQNEAQ in the germline V gene. This CDR3 region has 16 residues. The junction had 4 bases not matched to a gene; V was cut back by 4 bases and J by 0 bases.

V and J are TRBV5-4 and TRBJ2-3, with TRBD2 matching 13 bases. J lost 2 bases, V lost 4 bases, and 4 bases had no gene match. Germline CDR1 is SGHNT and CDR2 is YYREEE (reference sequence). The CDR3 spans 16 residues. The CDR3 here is CASSTGLAGSTDTQYF. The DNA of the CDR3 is TGTGCCAGCAGCACGGGACTAGCGGGGTCCACAGATACGCAGTATTTT.

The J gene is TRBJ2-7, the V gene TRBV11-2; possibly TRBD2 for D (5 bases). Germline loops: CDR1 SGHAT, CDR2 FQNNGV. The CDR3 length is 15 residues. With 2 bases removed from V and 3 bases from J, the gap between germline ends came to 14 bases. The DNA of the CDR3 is TGTGCCAGCAGCTTATCATCGGGGTACGGCTACGAGCAGTACTTC. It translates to CASSLSSGYGYEQYF.

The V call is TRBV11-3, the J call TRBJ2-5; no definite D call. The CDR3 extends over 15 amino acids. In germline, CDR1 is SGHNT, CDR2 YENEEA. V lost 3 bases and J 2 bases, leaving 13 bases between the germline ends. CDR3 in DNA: TGTGCCAGCAGCTTGAGCGCCGCCCCTCAAGAGACCCAGTACTTC. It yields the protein CASSLSAAPQETQYF.

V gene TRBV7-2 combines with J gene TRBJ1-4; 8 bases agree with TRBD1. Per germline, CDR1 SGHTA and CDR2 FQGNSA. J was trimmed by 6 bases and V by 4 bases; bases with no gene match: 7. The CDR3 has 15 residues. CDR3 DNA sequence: TGTGCCAGCAGCTCCCAGACAGGGGCCGATGAAAAACTGTTTTTT. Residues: CASSSQTGADEKLFF.

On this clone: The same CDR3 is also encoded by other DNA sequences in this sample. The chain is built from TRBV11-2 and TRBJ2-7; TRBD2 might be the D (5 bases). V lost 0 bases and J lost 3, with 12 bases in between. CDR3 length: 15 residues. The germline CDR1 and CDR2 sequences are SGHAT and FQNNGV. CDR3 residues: CASSLDRGQLYEQYF. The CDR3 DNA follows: TGTGCCAGCAGCTTAGATCGGGGTCAGCTCTACGAGCAGTACTTC.

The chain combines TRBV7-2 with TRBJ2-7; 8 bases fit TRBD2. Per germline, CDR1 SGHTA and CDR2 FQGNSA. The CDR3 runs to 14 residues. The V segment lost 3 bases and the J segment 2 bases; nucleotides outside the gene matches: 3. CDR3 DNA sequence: TGTGCCAGCAGCTTGGTAGCGGGAACCTACGAGCAGTACTTC. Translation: CASSLVAGTYEQYF.

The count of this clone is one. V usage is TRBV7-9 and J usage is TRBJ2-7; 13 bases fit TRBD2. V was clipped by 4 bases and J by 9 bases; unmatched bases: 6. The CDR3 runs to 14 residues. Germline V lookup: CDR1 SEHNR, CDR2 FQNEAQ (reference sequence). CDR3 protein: CASSSGLAGDAQYF. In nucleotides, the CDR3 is TGTGCCAGCAGCTCAGGACTAGCGGGAGATGCGCAGTACTTC.

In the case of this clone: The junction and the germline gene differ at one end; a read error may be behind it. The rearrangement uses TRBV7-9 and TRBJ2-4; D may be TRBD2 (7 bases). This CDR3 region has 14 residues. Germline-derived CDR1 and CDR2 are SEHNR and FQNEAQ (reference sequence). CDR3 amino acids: CSSSPSPVGGLQYF. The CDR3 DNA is TGTTCCAGCAGCCCCTCCCCGGTCGGGGGGCTTCAGTACTTC. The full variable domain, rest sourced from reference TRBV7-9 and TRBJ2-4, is DTGVSQNPRHKITKRGQNVTFRCDPISEHNRLYWYRQTLGQGPEFLTYFQNEAQLEKSRLLSDRFSAERPKGSFSTLEIQRTEQGDSAMYLCSSSPSPVGGLQYFGAGTRLSVL.

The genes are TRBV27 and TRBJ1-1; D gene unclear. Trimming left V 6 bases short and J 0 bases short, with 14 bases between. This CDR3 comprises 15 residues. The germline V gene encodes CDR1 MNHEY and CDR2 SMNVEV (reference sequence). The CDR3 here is CASSPEEIMNTEAFF. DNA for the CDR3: TGTGCCAGCAGCCCCGAGGAGATTATGAACACTGAAGCTTTCTTT.

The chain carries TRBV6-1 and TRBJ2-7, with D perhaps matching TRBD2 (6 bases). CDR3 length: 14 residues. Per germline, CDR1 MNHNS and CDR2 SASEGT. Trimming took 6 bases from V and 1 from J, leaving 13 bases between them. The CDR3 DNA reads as TGTGCCAGCAGCCGCGCAGGGAGGTCCTACGAGCAGTACTTC. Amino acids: CASSRAGRSYEQYF.

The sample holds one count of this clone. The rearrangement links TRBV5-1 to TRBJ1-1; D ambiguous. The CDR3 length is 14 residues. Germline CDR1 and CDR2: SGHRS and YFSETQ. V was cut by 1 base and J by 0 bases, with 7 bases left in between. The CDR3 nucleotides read TGCGCCAGCAGCTTGTATGGCCTGAACACTGAAGCTTTCTTT. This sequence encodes CASSLYGLNTEAFF.

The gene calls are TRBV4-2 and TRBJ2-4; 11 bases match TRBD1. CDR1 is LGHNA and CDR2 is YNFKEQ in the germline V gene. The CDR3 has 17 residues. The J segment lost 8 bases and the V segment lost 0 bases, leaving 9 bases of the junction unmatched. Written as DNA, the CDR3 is TGTGCCAGCAGCCAAGAGATAGGGACAGGGGGGCGAGACATTCAGTACTTC. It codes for CASSQEIGTGGRDIQYF.

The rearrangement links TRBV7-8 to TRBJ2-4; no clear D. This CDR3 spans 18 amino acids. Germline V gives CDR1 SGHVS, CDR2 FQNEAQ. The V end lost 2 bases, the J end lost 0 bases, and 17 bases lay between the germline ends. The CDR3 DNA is TGTGCCAGCAGCTTAAAGATGAATTCAAAGCTAGCCAAAAACATTCAGTACTTC. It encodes CASSLKMNSKLAKNIQYF.

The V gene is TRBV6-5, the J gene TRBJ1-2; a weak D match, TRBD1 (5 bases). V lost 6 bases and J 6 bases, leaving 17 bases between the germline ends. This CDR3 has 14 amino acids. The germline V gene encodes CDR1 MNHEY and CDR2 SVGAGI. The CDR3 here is CASSLTPGWDGYTF. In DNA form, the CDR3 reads TGTGCCAGCAGCCTAACACCAGGGTGGGATGGCTACACCTTC.

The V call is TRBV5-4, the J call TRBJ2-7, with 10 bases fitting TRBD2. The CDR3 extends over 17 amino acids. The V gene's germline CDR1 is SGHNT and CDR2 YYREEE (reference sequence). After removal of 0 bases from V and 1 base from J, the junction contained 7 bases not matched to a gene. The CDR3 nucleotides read TGTGCCAGCAGCTTGGGACTAGCGGGCGACCTTTCCTACGAGCAGTACTTC. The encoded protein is CASSLGLAGDLSYEQYF.

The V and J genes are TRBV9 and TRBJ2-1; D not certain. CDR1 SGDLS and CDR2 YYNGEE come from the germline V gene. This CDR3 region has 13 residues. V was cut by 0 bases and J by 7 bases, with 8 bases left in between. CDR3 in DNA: TGTGCCAGCAGCGTAGACCCCGGGAATGAGCAGTTCTTC. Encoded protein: CASSVDPGNEQFF.